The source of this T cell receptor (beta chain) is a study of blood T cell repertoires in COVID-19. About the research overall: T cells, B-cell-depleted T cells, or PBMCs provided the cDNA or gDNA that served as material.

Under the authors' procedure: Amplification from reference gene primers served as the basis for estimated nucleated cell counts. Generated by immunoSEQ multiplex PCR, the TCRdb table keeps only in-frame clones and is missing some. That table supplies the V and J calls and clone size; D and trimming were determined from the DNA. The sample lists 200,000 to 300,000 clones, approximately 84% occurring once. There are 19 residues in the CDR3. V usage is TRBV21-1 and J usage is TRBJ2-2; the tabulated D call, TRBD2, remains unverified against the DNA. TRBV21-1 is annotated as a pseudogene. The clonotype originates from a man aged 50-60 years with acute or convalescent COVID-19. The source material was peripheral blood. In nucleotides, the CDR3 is TGTGCCAGCAGCCCCCGGGGGACTAGCGGGGTCGCGAACACCGGGGAGCTGTTTTTT. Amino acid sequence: CASSPRGTSGVANTGELFF.